The sequence of this T cell receptor (beta chain) was determined in a study of beta chain features in type 1 diabetes. Germline V CDR1 and CDR2: WSHSY, SAAADI. The CDR3 runs 15 residues. Trimming removed 7 bases from V and 3 bases from J; junction bases left unmatched: 11. Reverse transcribing all isolated RNA meant expressed TCRB transcripts were sequenced. Generated by immunoSEQ multiplex PCR, the TCRdb table keeps only in-frame clones and is missing some. This table has about 230,000 clones, 7.5% to 10% appearing once. Sequencing used naive CD4+ T cells from blood. The sequence came from a woman younger than 30 in good health. This sequence joins TRBV10-2 and TRBJ2-7; 8 nucleotides agree with TRBD2. The CDR3 sequence: CASTKFAGGYYEQYF. The CDR3 DNA follows: TGCGCCAGCACTAAGTTTGCGGGGGGTTACTACGAGCAGTACTTC.